The 23 T cell receptor beta chains below all came from one sample that was sequenced in a study of T cells in Graves' hyperthyroidism and ophthalmopathy. The TCR beta CDR3 regions underwent amplification using RNA transcripts as the source. The TCR CDR3 was amplified in a first-round RT-PCR using the HTBI primer set. MiXCR was run by TCRdb on the multiplex PCR reads, yielding one entry per CDR3 protein. The sample lists approximately 600,000 distinct CDR3 sequences, 14% occurring once. Source material: blood. Source of these receptors: a woman younger than 35 with Graves' ophthalmopathy.

This chain uses TRBV6-5 with TRBJ2-6; 9 positions match TRBD1. CDR1 is MNHEY and CDR2 is SVGAGI in the germline V gene. This CDR3 spans 17 amino acids. V lost 4 bases to trimming and J lost 1 base; unmatched junction nucleotides: 5. DNA for the CDR3: TGTGCCAGCAGTTGGGACAGGGCCATATCTGGGGCCAACGTCCTGACTTTC. As protein: CASSWDRAISGANVLTF.

This clonotype was detected only a few times. The chain has TRBV10-3 and TRBJ1-5; D remains unclear. The V end lost 2 bases, the J end lost 4 bases, and 15 bases lay between the germline ends. The germline CDR1 and CDR2 sequences are ENHRY and SYGVKD. The CDR3 is made up of 16 amino acids. CDR3 in DNA: TGTGCCATCAGTGAGAGGGCCCAGACTTCTAATCAGCCCCAGCATTTT. Protein product: CAISERAQTSNQPQHF.

The rearrangement joins TRBV4-2 to TRBJ2-1; TRBD2 matches 12 bases. Germline loops: CDR1 LGHNA, CDR2 YNFKEQ. Trimming cost V 4 bases and J 7 bases; bases outside gene matches: 8. The CDR3 contains 16 residues. This CDR3 reads CASSLETSGSFNEQFF. Written as DNA, the CDR3 is TGTGCCAGCAGCCTGGAGACTAGCGGGAGCTTTAATGAGCAGTTCTTC.

This clonotype was observed many times. The gene calls are TRBV6-1 and TRBJ2-3; D is unresolved. Between the trimmed V and J ends, which lost 0 bases and 2 bases, there was a span of 12 bases. Germline assignment: CDR1 MNHNS and CDR2 SASEGT. The CDR3 loop spans 16 amino acids. The CDR3 reads CASSEAGIRYTDTQYF. CDR3 sequence (DNA): TGTGCCAGCAGTGAAGCGGGGATCAGATACACAGATACGCAGTATTTT.

The table lists this clonotype with many counts. V and J are TRBV2 and TRBJ2-2; a weak D match, TRBD2 (6 bases). The CDR3 loop spans 15 amino acids. Germline V gene data show CDR1 as SNHLY and CDR2 as FYNNEI. V lost 8 bases and J 2 bases, leaving 15 bases between the germline ends. CDR3 DNA: TGTGCCAGCCAGTGGGGTAGCGGCAACACCGGGGAGCTGTTTTTT. Translated, it gives CASQWGSGNTGELFF.

The chain uses TRBV4-3 and TRBJ2-1, with 8 bases lining up with TRBD1. The ends lost 0 bases at V and 4 bases at J; junction bases unmatched: 11. Germline V CDR1 and CDR2: LGHNA, YSLEER. CDR3 size: 18 residues. CDR3 in DNA: TGCGCCAGCAGCCAAGATTCAACGGGGCAGGGGGCGTACAATGAGCAGTTCTTC. It encodes CASSQDSTGQGAYNEQFF.

This sequence joins TRBV19 and TRBJ1-2; TRBD1 matches at 8 bases. CDR3 length: 13 amino acids. Germline trimming cut 5 bases from V and 5 bases from J; bases unmatched to any gene: 4. Germline-derived CDR1 and CDR2 are LNHDA and SQIVND (reference sequence). For the CDR3, the DNA is TGTGCCAGTAGTTCTCGACAGGGGTATGGCTACACCTTC. This gives the protein CASSSRQGYGYTF.

J is TRBJ2-7 and V is TRBV11-3; D gene ambiguous. Germline V gives CDR1 SGHNT, CDR2 YENEEA. The V gene lost 5 bases and the J gene lost 6 bases, with 17 bases spanning the gap. CDR3 length: 14 residues. The CDR3 region is CASSKTEIPGEQYF. DNA for the CDR3: TGTGCCAGCAGCAAAACAGAAATCCCAGGCGAGCAGTACTTC.

The chain couples TRBV6-1 to TRBJ2-2, with TRBD1 as a possible D gene (5 bases). This CDR3 has 16 residues. The V gene's germline CDR1 is MNHNS and CDR2 SASEGT. Trimming left V 5 bases short and J 5 bases short, with 18 bases between. CDR3 loop: CASSNPGAILTGELFF. The CDR3 nucleotides read TGTGCCAGCAGTAATCCTGGGGCCATCCTGACCGGGGAGCTGTTTTTT.

At least ten counts were recorded for this clonotype. CDR3 nucleotide sequence: TGTGCCAGCAGCCAAATGGACAGGAACACTGAAGCTTTCTTT. Protein product: CASSQMDRNTEAFF. J is TRBJ1-1 and V is TRBV3-1; the D gene is possibly TRBD1 (6 bases). The CDR3 runs 14 residues. Germline V gene lookup returns CDR1 LGHDT and CDR2 YNNKEL (reference sequence). Trimming removed 2 bases at V and 1 base at J, with 8 bases between.

For this clonotype: Relative to the germline gene, one junction end is altered; a read error may explain this. The chain joins TRBV12-5 to TRBJ2-2; D may be TRBD2 (6 bases). The CDR3 runs to 16 residues. The V gene's germline CDR1 is LGHNT and CDR2 FRNRAP. The CDR3 nucleotides are TGTGCTAATGGTTTCTGGCGGGAATCGAACACCGGGGAGCTGTTTTTT. It specifies CANGFWRESNTGELFF.

This clonotype was seen many times. The genes are TRBV7-8 and TRBJ2-7; maybe TRBD1 (5 bases). The V and J ends lost 4 bases and 0 bases respectively, with 7 bases between them. Germline CDR1 SGHVS, CDR2 FQNEAQ. This CDR3 has 13 amino acids. The CDR3 sequence is CASSSTGSYEQYF. CDR3 bases: TGTGCCAGCAGCTCAACAGGCTCCTACGAGCAGTACTTC.

This clonotype has a count of ten or more. The chain joins TRBV7-9 to TRBJ2-6, with 8 bases aligning to TRBD1. The germline V gene encodes CDR1 SEHNR and CDR2 FQNEAQ (reference sequence). Germline trimming cut 5 bases from V and 0 bases from J; bases unmatched to any gene: 9. The CDR3 has 18 amino acids. The CDR3 sequence: CASSPWTGTDSGANVLTF. The CDR3 DNA reads as TGTGCCAGCAGCCCATGGACAGGGACTGACTCTGGGGCCAACGTCCTGACTTTC.

This rearrangement joins TRBV24-1 to TRBJ2-1, with a weak D call TRBD2 (6 bases). The CDR3 has 17 amino acids. Germline CDR1 KGHDR, CDR2 SFDVKD. V was cut by 4 bases and J by 7 bases, with 22 bases left in between. CDR3 sequence (DNA): TGTGCCACCAGTGACTCTACCCTGACGGGAGTGAGGAATGAGCAGTTCTTC. It yields the protein CATSDSTLTGVRNEQFF.

Ten or more counts support this clonotype. V is TRBV24-1 and J is TRBJ1-1; no reliable D call. Trimming left V 1 base short and J 4 bases short, with 24 bases between. The CDR3 runs 19 residues. The V gene's germline CDR1 is KGHDR and CDR2 SFDVKD. CDR3 residues: CATSDFFISGCREITEAFF. The CDR3 DNA reads as TGTGCCACCAGTGATTTTTTCATCAGTGGGTGTCGGGAGATCACTGAAGCTTTCTTT.

This chain links TRBV6-1 with TRBJ1-3; D remains ambiguous. The V and J ends lost 2 bases and 3 bases respectively, with 11 bases between them. The germline CDR1 and CDR2 sequences are MNHNS and SASEGT. CDR3 length equals 15 residues. CDR3 bases: TGTGCCAGCAGTGAACAGCAGGTAGTTGGAAACACCATATATTTT. Its translation is CASSEQQVVGNTIYF.

This clonotype appeared a few times. The chain carries TRBV6-2 or TRBV6-3 and TRBJ2-2; D unclear. The CDR3 covers 14 residues. CDR1 and CDR2 from the germline V gene are MNHEY and SVGEGT. V was shortened by 7 bases and J by 8 bases, with 17 bases between the two germline ends. The CDR3 spells CASNQDPTWGELFF. In DNA, the CDR3 is TGTGCCAGCAACCAGGACCCTACCTGGGGGGAGCTGTTTTTT.

This chain joins TRBV5-8 and TRBJ1-1, with D possibly TRBD1 on 6 matching bases. Between the trimmed V and J ends, which lost 4 bases and 0 bases, there was a span of 13 bases. The CDR3 spans 15 residues. The germline V gene encodes CDR1 SGHTS and CDR2 YDEGEE. CDR3 in amino acids: CASSLIQGMNTEAFF. The DNA for the CDR3 is TGTGCCAGCAGCCTAATACAGGGAATGAACACTGAAGCTTTCTTT.

This clonotype was counted ten times or more. The chain carries TRBV6-2 or TRBV6-3 and TRBJ2-7; TRBD2 matches 10 bases. The CDR3 sequence is 17 residues long. With 0 bases clipped from V and 3 bases from J, the junction kept 8 bases outside the gene matches. Germline V gives CDR1 MNHEY, CDR2 SVGEGT. The CDR3 DNA follows: TGTGCCAGCAGTTACTCAGGCCTGGGACTAGCGAGCTACGAGCAGTACTTC. Its translation: CASSYSGLGLASYEQYF.

CDR3 loop: CASSPTARERADTQYF. CDR3 DNA sequence: TGCGCCAGCAGCCCCACAGCACGGGAGCGGGCAGATACGCAGTATTTT. This chain links TRBV4-1 with TRBJ2-3; perhaps TRBD2 as D (6 bases). This CDR3 has 16 amino acids. The germline CDR1 and CDR2 sequences are MGHRA and YSYEKL. V lost 4 bases and J 4 bases, leaving 18 bases between the germline ends.

This clonotype was recorded many times. CDR3: CASTGLDTEAFF. As DNA, the CDR3 is TGTGCCAGCACAGGGTTGGACACTGAAGCTTTCTTT. J is TRBJ1-1 and V is TRBV6-2 or TRBV6-3; maybe TRBD1 (5 bases). The CDR3 is made up of 12 amino acids. The V gene's germline CDR1 is MNHEY and CDR2 SVGEGT. Trimming pared 7 bases from V and 3 bases from J, leaving 9 bases between.

This clonotype was counted ten times or more. The genes are TRBV20-1 and TRBJ2-1; tentatively, D is TRBD1 or TRBD2 (5 bases each). CDR3 length: 13 amino acids. Germline-derived CDR1 and CDR2 are DFQATT and SNEGSKA (reference sequence). V was pared by 7 bases and J by 7 bases, with 17 bases between. The CDR3 sequence: CSVRGPQVNEQFF. CDR3 in DNA: TGCAGTGTGAGGGGCCCACAAGTGAATGAGCAGTTCTTC.

The chain uses TRBV20-1 and TRBJ2-1; 8 nucleotides align to TRBD2. The CDR3 sequence is 14 residues long. Per germline, CDR1 DFQATT and CDR2 SNEGSKA (reference sequence). The V and J ends lost 0 bases and 6 bases, in that order; junction bases with no gene match: 4. The CDR3 nucleotides are TGCAGTGCTAGAGATCGAGCGGGAGTCAATGAGCAGTTCTTC. The encoded protein is CSARDRAGVNEQFF.